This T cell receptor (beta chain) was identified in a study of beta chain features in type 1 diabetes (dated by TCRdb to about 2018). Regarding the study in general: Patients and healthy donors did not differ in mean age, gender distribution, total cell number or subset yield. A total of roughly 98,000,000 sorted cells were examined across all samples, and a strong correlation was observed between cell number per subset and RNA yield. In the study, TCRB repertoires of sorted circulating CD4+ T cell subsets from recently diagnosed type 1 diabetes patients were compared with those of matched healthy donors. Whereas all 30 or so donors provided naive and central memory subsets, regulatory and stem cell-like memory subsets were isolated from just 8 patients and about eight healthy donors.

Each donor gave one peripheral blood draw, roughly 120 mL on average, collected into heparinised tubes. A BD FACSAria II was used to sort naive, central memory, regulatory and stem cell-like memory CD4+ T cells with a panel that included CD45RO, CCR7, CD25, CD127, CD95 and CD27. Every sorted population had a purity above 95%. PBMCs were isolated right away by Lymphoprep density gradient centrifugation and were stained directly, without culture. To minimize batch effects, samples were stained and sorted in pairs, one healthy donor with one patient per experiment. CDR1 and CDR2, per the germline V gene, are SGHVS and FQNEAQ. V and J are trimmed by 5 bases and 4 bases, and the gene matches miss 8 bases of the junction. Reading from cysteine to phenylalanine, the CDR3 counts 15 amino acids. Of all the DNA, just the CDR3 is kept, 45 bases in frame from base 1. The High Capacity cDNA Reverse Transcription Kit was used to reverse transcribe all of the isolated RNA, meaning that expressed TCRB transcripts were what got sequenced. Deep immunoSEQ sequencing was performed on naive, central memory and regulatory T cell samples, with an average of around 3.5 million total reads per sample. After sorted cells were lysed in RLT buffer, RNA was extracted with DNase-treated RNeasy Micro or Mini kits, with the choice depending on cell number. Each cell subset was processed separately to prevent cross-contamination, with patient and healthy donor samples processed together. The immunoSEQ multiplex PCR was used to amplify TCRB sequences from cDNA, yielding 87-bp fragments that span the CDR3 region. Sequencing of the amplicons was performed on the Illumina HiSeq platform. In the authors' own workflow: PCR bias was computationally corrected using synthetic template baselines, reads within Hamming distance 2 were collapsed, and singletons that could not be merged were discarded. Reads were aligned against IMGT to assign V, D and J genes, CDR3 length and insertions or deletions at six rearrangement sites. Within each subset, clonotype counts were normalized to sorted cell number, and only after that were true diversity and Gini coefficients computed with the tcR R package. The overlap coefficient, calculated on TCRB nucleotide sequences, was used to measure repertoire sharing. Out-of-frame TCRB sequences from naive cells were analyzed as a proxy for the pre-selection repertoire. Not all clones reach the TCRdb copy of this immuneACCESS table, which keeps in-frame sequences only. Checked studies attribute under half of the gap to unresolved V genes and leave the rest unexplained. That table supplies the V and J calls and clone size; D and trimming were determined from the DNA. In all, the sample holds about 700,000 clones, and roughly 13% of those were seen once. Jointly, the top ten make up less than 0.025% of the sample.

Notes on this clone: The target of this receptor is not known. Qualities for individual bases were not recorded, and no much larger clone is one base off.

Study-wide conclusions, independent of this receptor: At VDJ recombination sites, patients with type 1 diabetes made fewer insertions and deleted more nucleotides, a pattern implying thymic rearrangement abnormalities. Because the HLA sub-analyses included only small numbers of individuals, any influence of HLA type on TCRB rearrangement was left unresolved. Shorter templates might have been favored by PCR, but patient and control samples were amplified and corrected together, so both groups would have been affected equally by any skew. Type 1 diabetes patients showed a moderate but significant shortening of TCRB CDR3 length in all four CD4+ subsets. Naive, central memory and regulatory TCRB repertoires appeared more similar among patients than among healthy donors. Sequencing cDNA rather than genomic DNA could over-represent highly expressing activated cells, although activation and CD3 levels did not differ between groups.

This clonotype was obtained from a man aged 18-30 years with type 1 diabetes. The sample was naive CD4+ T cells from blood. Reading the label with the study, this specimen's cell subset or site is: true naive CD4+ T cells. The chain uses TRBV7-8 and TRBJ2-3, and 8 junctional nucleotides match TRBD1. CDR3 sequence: CASSPDRVRADTQYF. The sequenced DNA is TGTGCCAGCAGCCCGGACAGGGTGCGGGCAGATACGCAGTATTTT.